Included here is one T cell receptor beta chain sequence, with context. The sample belongs to a study of blood T cells in healthy people across ages. V trimming: 9 bases; J trimming: 1 base; junction bases outside the gene matches: 16. The CDR3 spans 17 residues. The V gene's germline CDR1 is ENHRY and CDR2 SYGVKD. The second PCR ran about 7 to 12 cycles with a sample-barcoded 5' primer and J-beta primers. Via MiXCR, TCRdb re-called the 5' RACE reads, giving one row per CDR3 protein. The profile shows around 690,000 distinct CDR3 sequences, 45% to 65% of them singletons. This rearrangement joins TRBV10-3 to TRBJ2-7; 9 bases are shared with TRBD2. The specimen sequenced was blood. The sequence was collected from a man in his 60s in good health. CDR3 loop: CAIGGPKAGGDSYEQYF. The CDR3 nucleotides are TGTGCCATTGGGGGACCAAAAGCGGGGGGCGATTCCTACGAGCAGTACTTC.